This passage covers 26 T cell receptor beta chains from one sample sequenced in a study of cytomegalovirus exposure and HLA in healthy donors. Repertoires were generated with immunoSEQ multiplex PCR, while TCRdb's copy carries only in-frame clones and drops some. Here the sample spans over 250,000 clones, around 85% being singletons. Sequencing was performed on PBMCs. These receptors all come from a young woman in good health and CMV-seronegative.

CDR3 residues: CANGQGPGDTQYF. In nucleotides, the CDR3 is TGCGCCAATGGACAGGGGCCCGGCGATACGCAGTATTTT. The gene calls are TRBV5-1 and TRBJ2-3; TRBD1 matches at 9 bases. The CDR3 covers 13 residues. The V gene end was trimmed by 9 bases and the J gene end by 6 bases; junction bases not matched to a gene: 8. Germline lookup yields CDR1 SGHRS and CDR2 YFSETQ.

The sample holds a few counts of this clone. The chain employs TRBV9 and TRBJ1-3; no clear D gene. The CDR3 loop spans 14 amino acids. CDR1 and CDR2 (germline): SGDLS, YYNGEE. Trimming removed 4 bases at V and 3 bases at J, with 11 bases between. As DNA, the CDR3 is TGTGCCAGCAGCCCAACGTACAGTGGAAACACCATATATTTT. It encodes CASSPTYSGNTIYF.

CDR3 coding DNA: TGTGCCAGCAGCCCCGGGGGGGGGCGTTATAGCAATCAGCCCCAGCATTTT. It codes for CASSPGGGRYSNQPQHF. J is TRBJ1-5 and V is TRBV25-1, with a tentative D call TRBD1 (6 bases). CDR3 size: 17 residues. V lost 6 bases and J lost 0, with 18 bases in between. CDR1 and CDR2 (germline): MGHDK, SYGVNS.

The V gene is TRBV2, the J gene TRBJ1-2; 8 bases agree with TRBD1. This CDR3 region has 14 residues. Germline CDR1 SNHLY, CDR2 FYNNEI. The ends lost 7 bases at V and 3 bases at J; junction bases unmatched: 7. The CDR3 nucleotides are TGTGCCAGCACCGCGACAGGGGAGGACTATGGCTACACCTTC. It is translated as CASTATGEDYGYTF.

The chain is built from TRBV27 and TRBJ1-5; D unclear. The CDR3 is 15 amino acids. Trimming removed 3 bases at V and 6 bases at J, with 15 bases between. Germline loops: CDR1 MNHEY, CDR2 SMNVEV (reference sequence). This chain's CDR3 is CASSLRGSFRQPQHF. Here the CDR3 DNA reads TGTGCCAGCAGTTTGAGAGGATCCTTTCGTCAGCCCCAGCATTTT.

The chain uses TRBV4-1 and TRBJ1-3, with 7 bases matching TRBD1. The germline CDR1 and CDR2 sequences are MGHRA and YSYEKL. The CDR3 spans 15 residues. V shed 5 bases and J 4 bases; nucleotides not matched to a gene: 8. This CDR3 reads CASSDIRGRGNTIYF. DNA for the CDR3: TGCGCCAGCAGCGACATAAGGGGGCGCGGAAACACCATATATTTT.

The chain carries TRBV5-6 and TRBJ1-1; D not certain. Germline loops: CDR1 SGHDT, CDR2 YYEEEE. This CDR3 comprises 16 residues. Trimming removed 0 bases from V and 8 bases from J, with 20 bases in between. CDR3 amino acids: CASSLGRWSGDQEAFF. CDR3 sequence (DNA): TGTGCCAGCAGCTTGGGTCGGTGGTCAGGCGACCAAGAAGCTTTCTTT.

The chain is built from TRBV14 and TRBJ2-7; TRBD1 agrees at 9 bases. The CDR3 runs 15 residues. V dropped 3 bases and J dropped 2; count of bases not matched to a gene: 5. CDR1 is SGHDN and CDR2 is FVKESK in the germline V gene. The CDR3 here is CASSQDRGNPYEQYF. Written as DNA, the CDR3 is TGTGCCAGCAGCCAGGACAGGGGAAACCCCTACGAGCAGTACTTC.

V gene TRBV5-1 combines with J gene TRBJ1-1; 7 bases map to TRBD1. Unmatched junction bases numbered 9, after V lost 6 bases and J lost 1 base. The CDR3 length is 15 residues. Germline CDR1 SGHRS, CDR2 YFSETQ. The CDR3 protein is CASTSWTGGNTEAFF. The CDR3 DNA reads as TGCGCCAGCACATCCTGGACAGGAGGGAACACTGAAGCTTTCTTT.

The chain employs TRBV6-1 and TRBJ1-3; D is perhaps TRBD1 (5 bases). The CDR3 runs to 17 residues. V lost 0 bases to trimming and J lost 0 bases, with 12 bases between them. Germline V gene lookup returns CDR1 MNHNS and CDR2 SASEGT. The CDR3 reads CASSEAEAGLSGNTIYF. CDR3 nucleotide sequence: TGTGCCAGCAGTGAAGCAGAGGCAGGGCTCTCTGGAAACACCATATATTTT.

The V gene is TRBV28, the J gene TRBJ2-7, with 9 nucleotides matching TRBD1. The CDR3 is 15 amino acids. The germline gives CDR1 MDHEN, CDR2 SYDVKM. V lost 6 bases to trimming and J lost 7 bases; unmatched junction nucleotides: 13. CDR3 sequence (DNA): TGTGCCAGCAGGCTGCCGGGACAGGGTTCACGGGAGCAGTACTTC. This gives the protein CASRLPGQGSREQYF.

The chain employs TRBV11-2 and TRBJ1-2; D uncertain. CDR1 and CDR2 (germline): SGHAT, FQNNGV. V was cut by 5 bases and J by 8 bases, with 12 bases left in between. CDR3 size: 12 residues. This CDR3 is CASSPRTRGYTF. The CDR3 DNA reads TGTGCCAGCAGCCCACGTACCAGGGGCTACACCTTC. Looking up the rest from reference TRBV11-2 and TRBJ1-2 gives the full variable domain: EAGVAQSPRYKIIEKRQSVAFWCNPISGHATLYWYQQILGQGPKLLIQFQNNGVVDDSQLPKDRFSAERLKGVDSTLKIQPAKLEDSAVYLCASSPRTRGYTFGSGTRLTVV.

The chain links TRBV5-1 to TRBJ1-4; 7 bases align to TRBD1. Trimming cost V 3 bases and J 6 bases; bases outside gene matches: 11. The germline gives CDR1 SGHRS, CDR2 YFSETQ. This CDR3 comprises 16 residues. CDR3 region: CASSSQVTQGDEKLFF. CDR3 bases: TGCGCCAGCAGCTCACAAGTTACCCAGGGGGATGAAAAACTGTTTTTT.

The gene calls are TRBV28 and TRBJ2-1, with 10 bases identical to TRBD2. The CDR3 has 16 amino acids. The V and J ends lost 4 bases and 6 bases, in that order; junction bases with no gene match: 9. CDR1 is MDHEN, CDR2 SYDVKM, per germline. The CDR3 nucleotides read TGTGCCAGCAGTTCCCTCAAGCGGGAGGGCCTCAATGAGCAGTTCTTC. Translation: CASSSLKREGLNEQFF.

This CDR3 reads CASSPGGSEAFF. Here the CDR3 DNA reads TGTGCCAGCAGCCCTGGGGGGTCTGAAGCTTTCTTT. V is TRBV5-6 and J is TRBJ1-1; maybe TRBD1 (5 bases). The ends were cut back, 4 bases at V and 6 bases at J, with 10 bases in the middle. The germline V gene encodes CDR1 SGHDT and CDR2 YYEEEE. This CDR3 has 12 residues.

The chain joins TRBV6-5 to TRBJ1-4; no reliable D call. This CDR3 is 15 amino acids long. Deletions cut 0 bases from V and 8 bases from J, with 13 bases between. From germline, CDR1 is MNHEY and CDR2 SVGAGI. The CDR3 region is CASSYSRRRLEKLFF. The CDR3 nucleotides read TGTGCCAGCAGTTACTCGCGGCGCAGACTCGAAAAACTGTTTTTT.

Only one count was recorded for this clone. The chain has TRBV29-1 and TRBJ2-2, with TRBD2 matching 11 bases. Germline assignment: CDR1 SQVTM and CDR2 ANQGSEA. The CDR3 covers 16 residues. V shed 0 bases, J shed 4 bases, and the junction held 4 bases outside the gene matches. The CDR3, as DNA: TGCAGCGTTGAAGAGTTTCTAGCGGGAGGCACCGGGGAGCTGTTTTTT. It specifies CSVEEFLAGGTGELFF.

The chain has TRBV6-5 and TRBJ2-5, with D possibly matching TRBD1 (5 bases). This CDR3 spans 11 amino acids. Germline CDR1 reads MNHEY; CDR2 reads SVGAGI. Trimming removed 10 bases at V and 5 bases at J, with 11 bases between. CDR3 residues: CATQGPETQYF. CDR3 bases: TGTGCCACCCAGGGTCCTGAGACCCAGTACTTC.

The J gene is TRBJ1-5, the V gene TRBV4-3; 7 bases line up with TRBD1. J lost 2 bases, V lost 1 base, and 2 bases had no gene match. The length of the CDR3 is 15 residues. Germline V gene sequence: CDR1 LGHNA, CDR2 YSLEER. The CDR3 DNA reads as TGCGCCAGCAGCCAAGGTGGGACAGGCAATCAGCCCCAGCATTTT. It encodes CASSQGGTGNQPQHF.

The rearrangement links TRBV30 to TRBJ1-5, with TRBD1 as a possible D gene (5 bases). Germline V gives CDR1 GTSNPN, CDR2 SVGIG (reference sequence). V was trimmed by 6 bases and J by 5 bases, leaving 14 bases between them. The CDR3 consists of 13 residues. The CDR3 DNA is TGTGCCTGTACGGGTGGGGGGGATCAGCCCCAGCATTTT. This encodes CACTGGGDQPQHF.

This clone was detected only once. V usage is TRBV4-3 and J usage is TRBJ1-1; D might be TRBD1 (5 bases). This CDR3 is built from 14 residues. V lost 2 bases and J lost 6, with 13 bases in between. Germline CDR1 is LGHNA and CDR2 is YSLEER. The CDR3 is CASSQSGRVAEAFF. CDR3 DNA sequence: TGCGCCAGCAGCCAATCGGGCAGGGTCGCTGAAGCTTTCTTT.

The chain carries TRBV5-1 and TRBJ1-2; D gene uncertain. V lost 0 bases to trimming and J lost 8 bases, with 14 bases between them. Germline lookup yields CDR1 SGHRS and CDR2 YFSETQ. This CDR3 is built from 14 residues. DNA of the CDR3: TGCGCCAGCAGCTTGGGTTGGGAGGACGAAGGCTACACCTTC. Its protein is CASSLGWEDEGYTF.

This chain links TRBV29-1 with TRBJ2-1; D remains ambiguous. CDR3 length equals 15 residues. The V end lost 2 bases, the J end lost 2 bases, and 13 bases lay between the germline ends. CDR1 and CDR2 (germline): SQVTM, ANQGSEA. The CDR3 coding sequence is TGCAGCGTTGAAATCTCGGCGGAGCCCTACAATGAGCAGTTCTTC. It specifies CSVEISAEPYNEQFF.

CDR3 sequence: CASSLQGALNEKLFF. The CDR3 nucleotides are TGTGCCAGCAGTTTACAGGGGGCCCTTAATGAAAAACTGTTTTTT. The chain employs TRBV27 and TRBJ1-4, with 8 bases lining up with TRBD1. This CDR3 is built from 15 residues. Germline V CDR1 and CDR2: MNHEY, SMNVEV (reference sequence). The J segment lost 4 bases and the V segment lost 2 bases, leaving 3 bases of the junction unmatched.

The rearrangement links TRBV19 to TRBJ2-7; 9 bases match TRBD1. The CDR3 is made up of 14 amino acids. J lost 2 bases, V lost 6 bases, and 5 bases had no gene match. CDR1 is LNHDA and CDR2 is SQIVND in the germline V gene (reference sequence). CDR3 protein: CASSPTGGAYEQYF. Written as DNA, the CDR3 is TGTGCCAGTAGCCCGACAGGGGGGGCCTACGAGCAGTACTTC.

V gene TRBV9 combines with J gene TRBJ1-1; the D is unclear. CDR3 size: 14 residues. Germline V gene lookup returns CDR1 SGDLS and CDR2 YYNGEE. V gave up 0 bases and J gave up 1 base, with 7 bases separating them. CDR3 nucleotides: TGTGCCAGCAGCGTAGCTATCAAGAACACTGAAGCTTTCTTT. It translates to CASSVAIKNTEAFF.